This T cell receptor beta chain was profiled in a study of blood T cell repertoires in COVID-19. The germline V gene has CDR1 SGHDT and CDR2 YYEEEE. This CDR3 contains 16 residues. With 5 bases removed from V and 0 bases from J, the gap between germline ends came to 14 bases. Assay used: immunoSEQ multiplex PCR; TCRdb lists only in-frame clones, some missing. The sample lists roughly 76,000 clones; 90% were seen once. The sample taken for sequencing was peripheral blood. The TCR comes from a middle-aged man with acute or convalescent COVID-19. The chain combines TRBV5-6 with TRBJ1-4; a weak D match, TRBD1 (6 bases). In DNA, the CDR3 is TGTGCCAGCAGTAGGGGGGGCCAAGCAACTAATGAAAAACTGTTTTTT. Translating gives CASSRGGQATNEKLFF.